This T cell receptor beta chain was observed in a study of CD8+ T cells in alopecia areata. Treatment specified: oral pan-JAK inhibitor, 5-10 mg twice daily. The CDR3 contains 13 residues. Germline CDR1 and CDR2: SGDLS and YYNGEE. V lost 0 bases and J lost 3, with 6 bases in between. Sequencing templates came from extracted RNA that was reverse transcribed into cDNA. This table comes from immunoSEQ multiplex PCR, and its TCRdb copy is limited to in-frame clones, with some not included. The data show about 210,000 clones, approximately 70% seen once. This sequence joins TRBV9 and TRBJ2-5; tentative D call: TRBD2 (5 bases). The sequences come from CD4+ T cells sorted from blood, collected around week 44, from a patient treated with tofacitinib. The sequence came from a human donor with alopecia areata. The CDR3 sequence is CASSVGGEETQYF. DNA of the CDR3: TGTGCCAGCAGCGTAGGGGGAGAAGAGACCCAGTACTTC.